This TCR beta chain was recovered during a study of CD8 T cells in Susac syndrome. The V and J ends lost 5 bases and 4 bases, in that order; junction bases with no gene match: 7. CDR1 MNHNS and CDR2 SASEGT come from the germline V gene. The CDR3 extends over 15 amino acids. RNA, at about 0.5 to 1 ug, was reverse transcribed with random hexamers. A single record per CDR3 protein comes from TCRdb applying MiXCR to the immunoSEQ multiplex PCR reads. Of about 140,000 distinct CDR3 sequences in the sample, over 85% are singletons; the top ten hold 0.25% to 0.3%. Material for sequencing was CD8+ T cells from PBMCs. The gene calls are TRBV6-1 and TRBJ2-1; the match to TRBD1 covers 8 bases. This clonotype originated in a human donor in good health. CDR3 in amino acids: CASSRLTGEYNEQFF. CDR3 nucleotides: TGTGCCAGCAGTCGCTTGACAGGGGAATACAATGAGCAGTTCTTC.